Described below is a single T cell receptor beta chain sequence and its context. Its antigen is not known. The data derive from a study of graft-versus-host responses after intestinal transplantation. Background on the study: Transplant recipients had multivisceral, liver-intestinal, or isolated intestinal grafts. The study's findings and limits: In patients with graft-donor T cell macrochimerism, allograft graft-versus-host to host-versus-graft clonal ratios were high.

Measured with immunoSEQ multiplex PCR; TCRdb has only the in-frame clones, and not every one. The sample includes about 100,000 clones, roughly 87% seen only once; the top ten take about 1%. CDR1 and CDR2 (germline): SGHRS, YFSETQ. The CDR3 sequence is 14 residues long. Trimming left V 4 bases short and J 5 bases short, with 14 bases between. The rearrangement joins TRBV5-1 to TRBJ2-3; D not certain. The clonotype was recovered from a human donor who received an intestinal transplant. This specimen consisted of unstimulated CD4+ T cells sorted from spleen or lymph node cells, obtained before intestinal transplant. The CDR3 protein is CASSPKVVQDTQYF. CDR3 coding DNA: TGCGCCAGCAGCCCTAAAGTGGTACAAGATACGCAGTATTTT.